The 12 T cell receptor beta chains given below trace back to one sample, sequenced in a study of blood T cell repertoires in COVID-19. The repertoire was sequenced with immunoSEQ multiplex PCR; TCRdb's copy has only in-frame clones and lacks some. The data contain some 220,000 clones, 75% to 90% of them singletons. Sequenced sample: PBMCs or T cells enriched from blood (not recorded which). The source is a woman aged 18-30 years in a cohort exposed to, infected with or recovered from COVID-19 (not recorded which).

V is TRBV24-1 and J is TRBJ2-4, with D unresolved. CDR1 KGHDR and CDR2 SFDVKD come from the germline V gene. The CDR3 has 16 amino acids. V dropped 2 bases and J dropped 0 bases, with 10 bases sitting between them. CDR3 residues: CATSDSAQRAKNIQYF. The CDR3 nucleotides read TGTGCCACCAGTGATTCGGCACAGAGAGCCAAAAACATTCAGTACTTC.

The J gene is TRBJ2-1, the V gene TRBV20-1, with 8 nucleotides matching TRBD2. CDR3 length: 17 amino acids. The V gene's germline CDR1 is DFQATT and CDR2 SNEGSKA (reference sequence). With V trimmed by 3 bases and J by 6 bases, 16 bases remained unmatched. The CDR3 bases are TGCAGTGCTAGTTTCTGGGACGGGGGGGGCGCCGCCAATGAGCAGTTCTTC. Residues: CSASFWDGGGAANEQFF.

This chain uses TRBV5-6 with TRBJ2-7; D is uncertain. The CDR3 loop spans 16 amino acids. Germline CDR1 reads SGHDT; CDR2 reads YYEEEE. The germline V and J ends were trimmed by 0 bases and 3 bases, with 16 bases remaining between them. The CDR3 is CASSLDGWVGIYEQYF. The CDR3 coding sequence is TGTGCCAGCAGCTTGGACGGTTGGGTGGGCATCTACGAGCAGTACTTC.

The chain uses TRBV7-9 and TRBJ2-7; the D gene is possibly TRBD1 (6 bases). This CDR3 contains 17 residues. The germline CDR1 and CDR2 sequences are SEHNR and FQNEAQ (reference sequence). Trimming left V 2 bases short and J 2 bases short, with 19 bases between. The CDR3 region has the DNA TGTGCCAGCAGCTTATCGGTTGGCAGGGGTTTTGCCTACGAGCAGTACTTC. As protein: CASSLSVGRGFAYEQYF.

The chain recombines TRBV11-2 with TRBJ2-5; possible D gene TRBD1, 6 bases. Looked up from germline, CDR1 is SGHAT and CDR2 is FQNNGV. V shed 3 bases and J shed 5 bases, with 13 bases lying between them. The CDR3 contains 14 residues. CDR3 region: CASSFQGQEETQYF. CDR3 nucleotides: TGTGCCAGCAGCTTCCAGGGGCAGGAGGAGACCCAGTACTTC.

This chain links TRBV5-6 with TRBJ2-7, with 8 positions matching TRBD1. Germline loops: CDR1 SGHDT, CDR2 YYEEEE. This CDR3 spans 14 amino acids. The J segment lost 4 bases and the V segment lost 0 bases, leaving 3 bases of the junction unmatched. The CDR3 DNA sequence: TGTGCCAGCAGCTTGGTGGGACAGGCTTACGAGCAGTACTTC. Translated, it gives CASSLVGQAYEQYF.

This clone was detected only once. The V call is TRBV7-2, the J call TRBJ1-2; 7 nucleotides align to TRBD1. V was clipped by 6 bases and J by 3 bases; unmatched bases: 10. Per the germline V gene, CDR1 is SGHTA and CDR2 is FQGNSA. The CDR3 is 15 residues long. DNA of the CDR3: TGTGCCAGCAGTCTACAAGGGGGCGCCCACTATGGCTACACCTTC. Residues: CASSLQGGAHYGYTF.

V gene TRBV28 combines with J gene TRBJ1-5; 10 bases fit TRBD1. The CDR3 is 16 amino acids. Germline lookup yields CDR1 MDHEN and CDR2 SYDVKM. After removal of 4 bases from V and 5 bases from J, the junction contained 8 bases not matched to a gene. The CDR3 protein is CASSSPLTGGDQPQHF. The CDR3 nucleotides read TGTGCCAGCAGTTCCCCTTTGACAGGGGGCGATCAGCCCCAGCATTTT.

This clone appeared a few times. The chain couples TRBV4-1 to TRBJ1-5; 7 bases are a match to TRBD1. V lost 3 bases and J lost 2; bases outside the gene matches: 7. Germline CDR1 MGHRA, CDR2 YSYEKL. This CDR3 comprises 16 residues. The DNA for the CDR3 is TGCGCCAGCAGCCAGCTACAGGGGTTAGGCAATCAGCCCCAGCATTTT. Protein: CASSQLQGLGNQPQHF.

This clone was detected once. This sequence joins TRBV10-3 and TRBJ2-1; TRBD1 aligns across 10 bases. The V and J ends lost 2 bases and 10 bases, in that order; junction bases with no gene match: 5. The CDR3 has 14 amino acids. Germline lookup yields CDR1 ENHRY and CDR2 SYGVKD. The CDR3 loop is CAISERQGAGEQFF. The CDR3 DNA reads TGTGCCATCAGTGAGAGACAGGGGGCAGGAGAGCAGTTCTTC.

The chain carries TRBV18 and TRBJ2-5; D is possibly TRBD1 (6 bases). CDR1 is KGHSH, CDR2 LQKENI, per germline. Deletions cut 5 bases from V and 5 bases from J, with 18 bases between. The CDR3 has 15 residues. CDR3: CASSATGHSRETQYF. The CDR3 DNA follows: TGTGCCAGCTCAGCCACGGGACACTCGAGGGAGACCCAGTACTTC.

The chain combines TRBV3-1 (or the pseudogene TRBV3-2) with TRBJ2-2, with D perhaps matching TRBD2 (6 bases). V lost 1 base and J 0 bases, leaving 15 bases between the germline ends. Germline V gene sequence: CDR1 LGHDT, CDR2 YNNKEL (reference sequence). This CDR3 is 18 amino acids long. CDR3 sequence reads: CASSQGGVGLANTGELFF. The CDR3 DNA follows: TGTGCCAGCAGCCAAGGGGGGGTAGGACTGGCGAACACCGGGGAGCTGTTTTTT.